This T cell receptor (beta chain) was found in a study of blood T cell repertoires in COVID-19. For the study at large: Acute and convalescent COVID-19 specimens originated in the United States, Italy and Spain. Nucleic acid was either cDNA or gDNA, and it came from T cells, B-cell-depleted T cells, or PBMCs.

V lost 7 bases and J lost 4, with 16 bases in between. CDR1 and CDR2 from the germline V gene are MDHEN and SYDVKM. This CDR3 is built from 14 residues. In the authors' workflow: Cell counts per sample came from amplifying reference gene primers. Profiled with immunoSEQ multiplex PCR; TCRdb holds only in-frame clones, not every one. That table furnishes V, J and clone size, whereas the DNA furnished D and trimming. The sample lists roughly 220,000 clones, approximately 85% occurring once. The table lists this clone with a few counts. The sample comprised peripheral blood. The chain recombines TRBV28 with TRBJ1-2; TRBD1 might be the D (6 bases). The sequence derives from an elderly woman with COVID-19, enrolled during active disease. CDR3 in DNA: TGTGCCAGCACCCTTCGGGGGGCGAGCTATGGCTACACCTTC. Amino acids: CASTLRGASYGYTF.